Listed below are T cell receptor beta chains from one sample, sequenced in a study of blood T cell repertoires in COVID-19. TCRdb's copy holds only in-frame clones and misses some; the assay was immunoSEQ multiplex PCR. The sample carries some 130,000 clones, about 90% recorded once. Sequencing input: peripheral blood. Receptors were obtained from a woman aged 45 to 65 who had recovered from COVID-19. Each CDR3 is given with its conserved first and last residue.

j_call: TRBJ1-6; v_call: TRBV13; cdr3_aa: CASSLVGTGDNSPLHF
j_call: TRBJ2-7; v_call: TRBV5-8; cdr3_aa: CASSFGEAYEQYF
j_call: TRBJ2-5; v_call: TRBV2; cdr3_aa: CASTPRETQYF
j_call: TRBJ2-7; v_call: TRBV19; cdr3_aa: CASSIFSGSYEQYF
j_call: TRBJ2-1; v_call: TRBV7-2; cdr3_aa: CASSLAEWNEQFF
j_call: TRBJ1-4; v_call: TRBV12-3/TRBV12-4; cdr3_aa: CASSSQGREKLFF
j_call: TRBJ2-7; v_call: TRBV5-1; cdr3_aa: CASAGGGALSYEQYF
j_call: TRBJ2-7; v_call: TRBV11-2; cdr3_aa: CASSLGTRGSDEQYF
j_call: TRBJ2-3; v_call: TRBV4-2; cdr3_aa: CASSQDISGRGDTQYF
j_call: TRBJ1-1; v_call: TRBV12-3/TRBV12-4; cdr3_aa: CASRRRDKAFF
j_call: TRBJ2-3; v_call: TRBV18; cdr3_aa: CASSLSTDTQYF
j_call: TRBJ1-3; v_call: TRBV19; cdr3_aa: CASSIRQGPGSGNTIYF
j_call: TRBJ2-7; v_call: TRBV19; cdr3_aa: CASRLAGDSYEQYF
j_call: TRBJ1-6; v_call: TRBV4-2; cdr3_aa: CASSQDRGRHSPLHF
j_call: TRBJ2-1; v_call: TRBV7-8; cdr3_aa: CASSPGLYRDEQFF
j_call: TRBJ1-1; v_call: TRBV19; cdr3_aa: CASMSGTEAFF
j_call: TRBJ1-1; v_call: TRBV2; cdr3_aa: CASSSQYTEAFF
j_call: TRBJ1-2; v_call: TRBV7-9; cdr3_aa: CASSSDRGYANYGYTF
j_call: TRBJ2-1; v_call: TRBV30; cdr3_aa: CAWSFQSGGQFF
j_call: TRBJ1-1; v_call: TRBV10-3; cdr3_aa: CAISEGQKPEAFF
j_call: TRBJ1-6; v_call: TRBV2; cdr3_aa: CASRTGDINNSPLHF
j_call: TRBJ2-7; v_call: TRBV19; cdr3_aa: CASKSGQNYEQYF
j_call: TRBJ1-3; v_call: TRBV19; cdr3_aa: CASKAGVAGNTIYF
j_call: TRBJ2-5; v_call: TRBV19; cdr3_aa: CASKSRGTAQETQYF
j_call: TRBJ2-7; v_call: TRBV18; cdr3_aa: CASSPPRPGTYEQYF
j_call: TRBJ1-6; v_call: TRBV5-1; cdr3_aa: CASSLAPTGWALHF
j_call: TRBJ1-5; v_call: TRBV3-1/TRBV3-2; cdr3_aa: CASSQVVEDQPQHF
j_call: TRBJ2-7; v_call: TRBV6-5; cdr3_aa: CASRTTGTGGFLYF
j_call: TRBJ1-2; v_call: TRBV12-3/TRBV12-4; cdr3_aa: CASSLSLGYGYTF
j_call: TRBJ1-1; v_call: TRBV2; cdr3_aa: CASRATGNTEAFF
j_call: TRBJ2-2; v_call: TRBV5-8; cdr3_aa: CAGQNFAGELFF
j_call: TRBJ1-4; v_call: TRBV21-1; cdr3_aa: CASSKVGVWLDEKLFF
j_call: TRBJ1-2; v_call: TRBV5-4; cdr3_aa: CASSLARSPEGYTF
j_call: TRBJ1-6; v_call: TRBV6-5; cdr3_aa: CAGSTFHSYNSPLHF
j_call: TRBJ1-2; v_call: TRBV15; cdr3_aa: CATSRTGYGYTF
j_call: TRBJ1-1; v_call: TRBV2; cdr3_aa: CASSVGVGTEAFF
j_call: TRBJ2-1; v_call: TRBV18; cdr3_aa: CASSPLGQGAPHEQFF
j_call: TRBJ2-7; v_call: TRBV30; cdr3_aa: CAWSRQGYEQYF
j_call: TRBJ1-1; v_call: TRBV7-2; cdr3_aa: CASSWNRGDTEAFF
j_call: TRBJ1-1; v_call: TRBV7-9; cdr3_aa: CASRPTGGRTEAFF
j_call: TRBJ1-1; v_call: TRBV11-2; cdr3_aa: CASREGWTEAFF
j_call: TRBJ1-6; v_call: TRBV5-4; cdr3_aa: CATKKTGSYNSPLHF
j_call: TRBJ1-2; v_call: TRBV11-2; cdr3_aa: CASSIQGSDYGYTF
j_call: TRBJ1-1; v_call: TRBV18; cdr3_aa: CASSPTGGLNTEAFF
j_call: TRBJ1-4; v_call: TRBV5-1; cdr3_aa: CASSFYGTGGNEKLFF
j_call: TRBJ2-1; v_call: TRBV6-5; cdr3_aa: CASSYPSGGSGDEQFF
j_call: TRBJ2-2; v_call: TRBV2; cdr3_aa: CASSISGGGTGELFF
j_call: TRBJ1-1; v_call: TRBV5-6; cdr3_aa: CASSLAPAGGKAFF
j_call: TRBJ1-1; v_call: TRBV2; cdr3_aa: CASTPGQGASYAEAFF
j_call: TRBJ1-5; v_call: TRBV6-5; cdr3_aa: CASSRQRNQPQHF
j_call: TRBJ1-2; v_call: TRBV10-3; cdr3_aa: CAISFSTGANYGYTF